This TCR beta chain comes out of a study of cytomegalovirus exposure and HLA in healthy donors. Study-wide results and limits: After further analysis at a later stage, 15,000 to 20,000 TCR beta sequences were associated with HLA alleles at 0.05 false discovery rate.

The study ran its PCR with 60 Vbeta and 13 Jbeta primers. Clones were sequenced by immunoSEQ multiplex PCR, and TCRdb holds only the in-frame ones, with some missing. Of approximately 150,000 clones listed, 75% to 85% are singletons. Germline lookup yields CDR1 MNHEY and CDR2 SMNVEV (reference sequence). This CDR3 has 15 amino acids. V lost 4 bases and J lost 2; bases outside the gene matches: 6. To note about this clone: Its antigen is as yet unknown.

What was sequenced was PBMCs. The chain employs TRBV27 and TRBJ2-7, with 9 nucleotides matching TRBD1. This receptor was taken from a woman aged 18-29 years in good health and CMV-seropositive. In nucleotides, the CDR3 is TGTGCCAGCAGTTCCGTGACAGGGGGAACCTACGAGCAGTACTTC. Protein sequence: CASSSVTGGTYEQYF.